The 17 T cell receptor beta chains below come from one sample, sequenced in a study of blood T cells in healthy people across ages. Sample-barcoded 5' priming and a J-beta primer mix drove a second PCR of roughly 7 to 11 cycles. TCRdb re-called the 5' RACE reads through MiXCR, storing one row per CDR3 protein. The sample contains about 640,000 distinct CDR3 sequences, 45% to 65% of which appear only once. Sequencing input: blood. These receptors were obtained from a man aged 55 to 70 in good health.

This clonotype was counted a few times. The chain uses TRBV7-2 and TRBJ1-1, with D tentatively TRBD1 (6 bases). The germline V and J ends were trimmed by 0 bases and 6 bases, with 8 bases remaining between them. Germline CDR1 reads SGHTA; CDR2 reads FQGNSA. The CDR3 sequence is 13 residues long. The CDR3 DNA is TGTGCCAGCAGCTTAGCGTGGGGGCCTGAAGCTTTCTTT. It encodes CASSLAWGPEAFF.

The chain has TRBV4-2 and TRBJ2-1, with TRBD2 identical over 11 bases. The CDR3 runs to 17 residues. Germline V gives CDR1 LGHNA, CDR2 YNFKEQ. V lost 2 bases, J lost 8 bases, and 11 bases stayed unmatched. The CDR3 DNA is TGTGCCAGCAGCCAACTACTAGCGGGGGCCGGGGGGGATGAGCAGTTCTTC. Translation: CASSQLLAGAGGDEQFF.

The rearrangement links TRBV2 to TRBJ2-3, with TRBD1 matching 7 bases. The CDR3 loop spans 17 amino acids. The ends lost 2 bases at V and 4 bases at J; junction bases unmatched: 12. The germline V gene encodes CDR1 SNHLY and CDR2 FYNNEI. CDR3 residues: CASSESLTGARSDTQYF. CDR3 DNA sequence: TGTGCCAGCAGTGAATCGTTAACAGGGGCACGGTCAGATACGCAGTATTTT.

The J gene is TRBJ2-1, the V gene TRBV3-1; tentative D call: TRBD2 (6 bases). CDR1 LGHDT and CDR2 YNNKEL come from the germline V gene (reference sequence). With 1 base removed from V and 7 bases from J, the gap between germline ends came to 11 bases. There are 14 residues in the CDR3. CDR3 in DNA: TGTGCCAGCAGCCAAGGGCCCCGGGGGAATGAGCAGTTCTTC. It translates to CASSQGPRGNEQFF.

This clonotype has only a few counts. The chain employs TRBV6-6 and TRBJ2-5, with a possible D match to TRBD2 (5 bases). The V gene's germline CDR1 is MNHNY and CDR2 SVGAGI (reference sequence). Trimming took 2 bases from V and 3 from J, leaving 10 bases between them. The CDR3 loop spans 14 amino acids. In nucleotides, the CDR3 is TGTGCCAGCAGTTACGGGAGCAGTAAAGAGACCCAGTACTTC. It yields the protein CASSYGSSKETQYF.

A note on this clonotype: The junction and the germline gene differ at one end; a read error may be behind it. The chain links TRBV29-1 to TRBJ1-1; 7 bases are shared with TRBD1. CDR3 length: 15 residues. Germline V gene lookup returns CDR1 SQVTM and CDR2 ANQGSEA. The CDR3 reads CSVDIGAGGDTEAFF. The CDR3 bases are TGCAGCGTTGATATCGGGGCAGGGGGGGACACTGAAGCTTTTTTT. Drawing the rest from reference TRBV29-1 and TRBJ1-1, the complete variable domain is SAVISQKPSRDICQRGTSLTIQCQVDSQVTMMFWYRQQPGQSLTLIATANQGSEATYESGFVIDKFPISRPNLTFSTLTVSNMSPEDSSIYLCSVDIGAGGDTEAFFGQGTRLTVV.

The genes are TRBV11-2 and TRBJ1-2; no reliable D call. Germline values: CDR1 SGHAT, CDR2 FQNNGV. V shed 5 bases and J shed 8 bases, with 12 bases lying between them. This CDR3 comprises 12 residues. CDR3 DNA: TGTGCCAGCAGCCTTGCGGCGGGCGGCTACACCTTC. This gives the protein CASSLAAGGYTF.

The CDR3 sequence: CSVEEGAGQETQYF. CDR3 sequence (DNA): TGCAGCGTTGAAGAAGGCGCGGGGCAAGAGACCCAGTACTTC. The genes are TRBV29-1 and TRBJ2-5; TRBD2 might be the D (6 bases). The CDR3 runs 14 residues. V was cut by 0 bases and J by 2 bases, with 10 bases left in between. Germline V gene lookup returns CDR1 SQVTM and CDR2 ANQGSEA.

The CDR3 here is CASRKTHSYEQYF. The DNA of the CDR3 is TGTGCCAGCAGAAAGACCCACTCCTACGAGCAGTACTTC. V gene TRBV3-1 combines with J gene TRBJ2-7; D ambiguous. V was cut by 6 bases and J by 0 bases, with 9 bases left in between. Germline V gene data show CDR1 as LGHDT and CDR2 as YNNKEL (reference sequence). This CDR3 region has 13 residues.

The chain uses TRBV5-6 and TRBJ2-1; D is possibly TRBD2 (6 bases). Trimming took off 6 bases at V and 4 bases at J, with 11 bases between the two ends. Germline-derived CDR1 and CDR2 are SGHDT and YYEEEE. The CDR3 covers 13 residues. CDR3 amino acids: CASTYGGYNEQFF. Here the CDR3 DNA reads TGTGCCAGCACCTACGGAGGGTACAATGAGCAGTTCTTC.

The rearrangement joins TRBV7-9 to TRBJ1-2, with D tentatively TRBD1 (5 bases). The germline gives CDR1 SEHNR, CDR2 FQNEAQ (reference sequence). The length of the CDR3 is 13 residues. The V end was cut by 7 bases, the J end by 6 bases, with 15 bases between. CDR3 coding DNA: TGTGCCAGCAACCCCGGGCAGGGCGATGGCTACACCTTC. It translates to CASNPGQGDGYTF.

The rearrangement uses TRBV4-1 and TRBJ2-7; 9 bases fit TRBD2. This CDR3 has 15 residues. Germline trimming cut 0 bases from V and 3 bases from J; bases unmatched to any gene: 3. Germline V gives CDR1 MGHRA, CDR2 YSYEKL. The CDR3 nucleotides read TGCGCCAGCAGCCAAGATATTAGCGGGGGCTACGAGCAGTACTTC. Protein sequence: CASSQDISGGYEQYF.

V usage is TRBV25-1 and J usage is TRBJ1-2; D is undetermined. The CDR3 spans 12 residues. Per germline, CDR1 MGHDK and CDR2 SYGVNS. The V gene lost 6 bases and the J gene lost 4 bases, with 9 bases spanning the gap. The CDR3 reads CASRGNAYGYTF. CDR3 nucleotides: TGTGCCAGCAGAGGGAACGCCTATGGCTACACCTTC.

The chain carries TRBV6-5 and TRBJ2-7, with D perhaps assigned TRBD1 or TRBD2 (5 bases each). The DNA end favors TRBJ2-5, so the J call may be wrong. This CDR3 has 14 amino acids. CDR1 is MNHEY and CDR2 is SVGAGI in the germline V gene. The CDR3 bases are TGTGCCAGCAGTTACGGGGGTTGGGGAGAGACCCAGTACTTC. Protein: CASSYGGWGETQYF.

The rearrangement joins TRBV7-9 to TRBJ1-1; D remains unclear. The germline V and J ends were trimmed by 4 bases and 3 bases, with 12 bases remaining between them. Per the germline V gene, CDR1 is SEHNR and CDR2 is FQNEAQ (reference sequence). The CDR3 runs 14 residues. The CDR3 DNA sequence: TGTGCCAGCAGCTCTCAGGACGGGGACACTGAAGCTTTCTTT. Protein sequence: CASSSQDGDTEAFF. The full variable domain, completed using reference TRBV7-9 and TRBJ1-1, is DTGVSQNPRHKITKRGQNVTFRCDPISEHNRLYWYRQTLGQGPEFLTYFQNEAQLEKSRLLSDRFSAERPKGSFSTLEIQRTEQGDSAMYLCASSSQDGDTEAFFGQGTRLTVV.

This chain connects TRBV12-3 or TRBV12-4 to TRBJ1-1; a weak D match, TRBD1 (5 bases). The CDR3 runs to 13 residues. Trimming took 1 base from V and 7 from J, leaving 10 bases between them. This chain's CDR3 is CASSLGTLSEAFF. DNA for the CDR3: TGTGCCAGCAGTTTAGGGACATTGAGTGAAGCTTTCTTT.

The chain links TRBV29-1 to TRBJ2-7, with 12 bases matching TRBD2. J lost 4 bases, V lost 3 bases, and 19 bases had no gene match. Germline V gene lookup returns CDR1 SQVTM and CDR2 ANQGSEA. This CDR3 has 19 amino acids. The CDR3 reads CSVEYRGRRTSGAVYEQYF. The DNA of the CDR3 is TGCAGCGTTGAGTACAGGGGTAGGCGGACTAGCGGGGCTGTTTACGAGCAGTACTTC.